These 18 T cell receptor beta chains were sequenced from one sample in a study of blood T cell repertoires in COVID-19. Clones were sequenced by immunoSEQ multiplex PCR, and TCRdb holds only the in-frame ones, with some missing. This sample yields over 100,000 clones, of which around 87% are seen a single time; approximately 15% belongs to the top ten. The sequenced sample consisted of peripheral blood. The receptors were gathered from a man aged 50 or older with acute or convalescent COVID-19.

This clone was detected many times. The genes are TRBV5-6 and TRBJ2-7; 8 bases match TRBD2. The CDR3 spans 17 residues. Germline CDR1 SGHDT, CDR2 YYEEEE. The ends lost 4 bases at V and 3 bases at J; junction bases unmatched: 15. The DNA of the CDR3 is TGTGCCAGCAGCCCCTCCCCCCTGGCGGGAGGTCTCTACGAGCAGTACTTC. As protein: CASSPSPLAGGLYEQYF.

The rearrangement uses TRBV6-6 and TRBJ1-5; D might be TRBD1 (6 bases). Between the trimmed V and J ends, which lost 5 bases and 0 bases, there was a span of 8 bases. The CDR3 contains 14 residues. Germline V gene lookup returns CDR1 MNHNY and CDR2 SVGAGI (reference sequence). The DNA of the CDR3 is TGTGCCAGCAGTCCGGACAGTAGCAATCAGCCCCAGCATTTT. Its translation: CASSPDSSNQPQHF.

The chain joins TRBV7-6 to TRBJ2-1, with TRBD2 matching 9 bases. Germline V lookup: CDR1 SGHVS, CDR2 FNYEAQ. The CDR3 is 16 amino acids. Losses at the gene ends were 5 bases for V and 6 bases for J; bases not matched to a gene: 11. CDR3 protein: CASSASVMTSGNEQFF. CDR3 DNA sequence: TGTGCCAGCAGCGCATCAGTGATGACTAGCGGCAATGAGCAGTTCTTC.

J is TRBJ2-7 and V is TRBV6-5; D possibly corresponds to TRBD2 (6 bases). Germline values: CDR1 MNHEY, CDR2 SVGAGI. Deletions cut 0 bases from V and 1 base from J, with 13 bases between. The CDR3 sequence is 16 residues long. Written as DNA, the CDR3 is TGTGCCAGCAGTTACTCGTTGCGGGAAGGTTCCTACGAGCAGTACTTC. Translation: CASSYSLREGSYEQYF.

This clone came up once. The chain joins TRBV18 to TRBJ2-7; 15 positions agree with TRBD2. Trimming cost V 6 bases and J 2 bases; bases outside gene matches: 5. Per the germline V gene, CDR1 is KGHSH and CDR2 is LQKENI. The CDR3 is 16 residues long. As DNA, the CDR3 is TGTGCCAGCTCCCCCGGGACTAGCGGGAGGACCTACGAGCAGTACTTC. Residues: CASSPGTSGRTYEQYF.

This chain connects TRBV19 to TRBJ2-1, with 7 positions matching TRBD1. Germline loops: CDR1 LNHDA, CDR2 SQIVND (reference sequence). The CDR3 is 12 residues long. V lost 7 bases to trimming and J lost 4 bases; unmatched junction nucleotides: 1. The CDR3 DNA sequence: TGTGCCAGTAAGGGGGCTTACAATGAGCAGTTCTTC. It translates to CASKGAYNEQFF.

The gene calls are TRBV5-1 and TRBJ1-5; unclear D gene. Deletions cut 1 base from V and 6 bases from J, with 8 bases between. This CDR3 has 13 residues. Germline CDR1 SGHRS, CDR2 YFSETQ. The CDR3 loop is CASSLTVGQPQHF. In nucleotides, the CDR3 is TGCGCCAGCAGCTTGACGGTTGGTCAGCCCCAGCATTTT. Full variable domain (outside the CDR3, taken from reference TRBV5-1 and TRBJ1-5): KAGVTQTPRYLIKTRGQQVTLSCSPISGHRSVSWYQQTPGQGLQFLFEYFSETQRNKGNFPGRFSGRQFSNSRSEMNVSTLELGDSALYLCASSLTVGQPQHFGDGTRLSIL.

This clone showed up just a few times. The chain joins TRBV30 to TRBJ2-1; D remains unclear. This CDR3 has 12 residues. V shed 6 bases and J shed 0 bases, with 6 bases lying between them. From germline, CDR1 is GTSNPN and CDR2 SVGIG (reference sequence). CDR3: CACTSSYNEQFF. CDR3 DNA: TGTGCCTGTACGAGCTCCTACAATGAGCAGTTCTTC.

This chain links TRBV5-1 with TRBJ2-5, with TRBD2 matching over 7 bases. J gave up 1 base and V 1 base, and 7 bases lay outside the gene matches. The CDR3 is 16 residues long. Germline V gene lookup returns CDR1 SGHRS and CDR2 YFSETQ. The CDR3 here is CASSLRASGPQETQYF. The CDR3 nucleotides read TGCGCCAGCAGCTTGAGAGCTAGCGGCCCCCAAGAGACCCAGTACTTC. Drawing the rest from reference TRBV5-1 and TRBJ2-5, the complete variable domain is KAGVTQTPRYLIKTRGQQVTLSCSPISGHRSVSWYQQTPGQGLQFLFEYFSETQRNKGNFPGRFSGRQFSNSRSEMNVSTLELGDSALYLCASSLRASGPQETQYFGPGTRLLVL.

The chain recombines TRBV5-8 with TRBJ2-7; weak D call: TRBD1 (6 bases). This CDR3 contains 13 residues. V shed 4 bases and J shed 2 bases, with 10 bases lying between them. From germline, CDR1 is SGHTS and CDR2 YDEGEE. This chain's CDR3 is CASSIGQTYEQYF. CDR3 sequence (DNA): TGTGCCAGCAGCATCGGACAGACCTACGAGCAGTACTTC.

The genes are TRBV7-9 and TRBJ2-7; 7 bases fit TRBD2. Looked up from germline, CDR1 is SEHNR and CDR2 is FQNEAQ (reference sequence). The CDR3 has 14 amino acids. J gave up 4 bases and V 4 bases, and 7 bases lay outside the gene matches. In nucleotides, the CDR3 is TGTGCCAGCAGCTCTCGACTAGCAGTTTACGAGCAGTACTTC. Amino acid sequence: CASSSRLAVYEQYF.

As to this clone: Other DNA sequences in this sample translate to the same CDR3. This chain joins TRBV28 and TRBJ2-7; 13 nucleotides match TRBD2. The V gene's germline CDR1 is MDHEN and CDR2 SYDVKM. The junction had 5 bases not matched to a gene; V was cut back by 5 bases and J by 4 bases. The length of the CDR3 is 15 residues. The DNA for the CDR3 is TGTGCCAGCAGTCGAGGACTAGCGGGAGTATACGAGCAGTACTTC. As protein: CASSRGLAGVYEQYF.

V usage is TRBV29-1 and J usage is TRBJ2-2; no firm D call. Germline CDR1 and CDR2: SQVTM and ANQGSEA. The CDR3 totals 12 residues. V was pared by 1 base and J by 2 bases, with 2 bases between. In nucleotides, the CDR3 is TGCAGCGTTGAAGCAAACACCGGGGAGCTGTTTTTT. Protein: CSVEANTGELFF.

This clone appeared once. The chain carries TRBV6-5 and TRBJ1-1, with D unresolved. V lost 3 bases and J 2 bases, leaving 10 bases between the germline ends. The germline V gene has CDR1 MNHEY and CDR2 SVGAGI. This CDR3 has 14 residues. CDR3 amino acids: CASSYSKINTEAFF. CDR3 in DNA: TGTGCCAGCAGTTATTCCAAAATTAACACTGAAGCTTTCTTT.

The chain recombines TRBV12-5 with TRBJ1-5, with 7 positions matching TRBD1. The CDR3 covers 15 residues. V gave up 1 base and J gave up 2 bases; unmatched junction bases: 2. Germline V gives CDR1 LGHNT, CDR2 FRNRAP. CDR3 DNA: TGTGCTAGTGGTTTGGGCGACAGGGGCAATCAGCCCCAGCATTTT. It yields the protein CASGLGDRGNQPQHF.

The CDR3 DNA is TGTGCCAGCAGCCAGGCACTAGCGTCTAGAGTGGATGAGCAGTTCTTC. It codes for CASSQALASRVDEQFF. The V and J genes are TRBV3-1 (or the pseudogene TRBV3-2) and TRBJ2-1; 7 nucleotides align to TRBD2. Trimming removed 3 bases from V and 8 bases from J; junction bases left unmatched: 13. CDR1 LGHDT and CDR2 YNNKEL come from the germline V gene (reference sequence). The CDR3 length is 16 residues.

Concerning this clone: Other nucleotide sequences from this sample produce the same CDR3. The CDR3 spells CSAQTDYEQYF. CDR3 sequence (DNA): TGCAGTGCACAGACCGACTACGAGCAGTACTTC. This rearrangement joins TRBV20-1 to TRBJ2-7; D call uncertain. The CDR3 runs 11 residues. The germline V gene encodes CDR1 DFQATT and CDR2 SNEGSKA (reference sequence). Trimming took 6 bases from V and 3 from J, leaving 9 bases between them.

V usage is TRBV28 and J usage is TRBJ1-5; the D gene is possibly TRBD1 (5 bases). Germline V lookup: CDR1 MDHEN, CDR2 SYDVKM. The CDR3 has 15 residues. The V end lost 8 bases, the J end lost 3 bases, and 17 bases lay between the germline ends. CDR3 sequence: CASGLLVGDNQPQHF. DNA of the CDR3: TGTGCCAGCGGCCTCTTAGTAGGGGACAATCAGCCCCAGCATTTT.